This T cell receptor (beta chain) was recovered during a study of blood T cells in healthy people across ages. Findings and caveats of the study: Per million T cells, TCR beta diversity dropped roughly linearly as age increased.

Per the germline V gene, CDR1 is LGHNA and CDR2 is YSLEER. This CDR3 spans 14 amino acids. V lost 9 bases to trimming and J lost 0 bases, with 13 bases between them. Alongside a J-beta primer mix, a sample-barcoded 5' primer served in a second PCR lasting roughly 6 to 11 cycles. Every cDNA was tagged by a template-switch adaptor with 12 random nucleotides. TCRdb re-analysed the 5' RACE reads in MiXCR, keeping a single row per CDR3 protein. This sample has about 670,000 distinct CDR3 sequences; around two fifths occur once, and the top ten carry approximately 31%. This clonotype showed up just a few times. As yet, its antigen is unknown. The donors, aged about 6 to 90, were healthy Caucasians from Russia. Each sample yielded at least 6 million isolated PBMCs.

This sequence originates from an elderly man in good health. The V call is TRBV4-3, the J call TRBJ2-3, with D unresolved. Sequenced sample: blood. CDR3 DNA sequence: TGCGCCAGTTCTGCTGGCGGAAGCACAGATACGCAGTATTTT. Its protein product is CASSAGGSTDTQYF.